This note documents a single T cell receptor (beta chain) sequence. Its antigen is unidentified. The data were obtained in a study of chemoradiotherapy in HPV16-positive cancers. Whole-study context: Two HPV16-positive patients' cells yielded candidate HPV-specific clones and common motifs. Study results and limitations: During treatment, candidate HPV-specific clones and E7-related motifs expanded in tumor. Better recurrence-free survival went with HPV-responsive T-cell expansion in HPV16-positive patients.

Repeated repertoire sampling spanned the course of chemoradiotherapy. Assay: immunoSEQ multiplex PCR; the TCRdb copy retains only in-frame clones and omits some. The sample has around 10,000 clones, approximately 84% seen once. This CDR3 spans 12 amino acids. Trimming left V 8 bases short and J 7 bases short, with 11 bases between. In germline, CDR1 is MNHEY, CDR2 SMNVEV (reference sequence). The TCR was taken from a human donor with HPV-associated anogenital cancer. This specimen was blood, taken from a patient who underwent chemoradiotherapy. The chain combines TRBV27 with TRBJ1-4; D may be TRBD1 (6 bases). The CDR3 region has the DNA TGTGCCAGCCGGACAGAGATTGAAAAACTGTTTTTT. Encoded protein: CASRTEIEKLFF.